This is a list of T cell receptor beta chains from one sample in a study of vaccination and CD4 T cells after COVID-19. Each CDR3 protein is one row after TCRdb ran MiXCR on the PCR reads. The table records some 9,700 distinct CDR3 sequences, about a third of them present only once. Their antigens are not known. The material sequenced was CD4+ T cells from blood, cultured in vitro. All receptors come from a human donor in good health. Both conserved end residues are part of each CDR3. Each record gives: J gene, clone size, CDR3 length, D gene, V gene, CDR3 DNA, CDR3 protein. The D gene is left open where the match is weak. Clone size is shown for a subset of rows, as once, few, many or a class of expanded clone.

TRBJ1-1,-,13,TRBD1,TRBV6-1,TGTGCCGGAAGACAGGGGGTGCTAACTGAAGCTTTCTTT,CAGRQGVLTEAFF
TRBJ2-2,once,17,TRBD1,TRBV19,TGTGCCAGTAGCGAGAGGGGGACAGGGGTCAACACCGGGGAGCTGTTTTTT,CASSERGTGVNTGELFF
TRBJ2-7,-,14,-,TRBV12-3/TRBV12-4,TGTGCCAGCAGCCCAGGGCTTAACTCCTACGAGCAGTACTTC,CASSPGLNSYEQYF
TRBJ2-1,-,16,TRBD2,TRBV7-8,TGTGCCAGCAGCCTGGGGACTAGCGGATTCTACAATGAGCAGTTCTTC,CASSLGTSGFYNEQFF
TRBJ2-1,-,15,-,TRBV4-3,TGCGCCAGCAGCCGAACCGGGTCCCAGGGGAATGAGCAGTTCTTC,CASSRTGSQGNEQFF
TRBJ2-7,-,14,-,TRBV7-6,TGTGCCAGCAGCTTAGCGGGTCGCCCCTACGAGCAGTACTTC,CASSLAGRPYEQYF
TRBJ2-2,-,16,TRBD1,TRBV7-3,TGTGCCAGCAGCTTAAGTCTGGGACAGGCGGCCGGGGAGCTGTTTTTT,CASSLSLGQAAGELFF
TRBJ1-1,-,13,-,TRBV5-4,TGTGCCAGCGAAGGTGGTTCCCTCGAAGAAGCTTTCTTT,CASEGGSLEEAFF
TRBJ2-1,-,17,TRBD2,TRBV6-4,TGTGCCAGCAGTGACAACCCACTAGCGGGGGTTAACAATGAGCAGTTCTTC,CASSDNPLAGVNNEQFF
TRBJ1-5,-,13,TRBD1,TRBV20-1,TGCAGTGCCCAGACAGGGGGCAATCAGCCCCAGCATTTT,CSAQTGGNQPQHF
TRBJ2-5,-,17,TRBD1,TRBV24-1,TGTGCCACCAGTGATTTTGGGACAGGGTCTAGGGGAGAGACCCAGTACTTC,CATSDFGTGSRGETQYF
TRBJ1-6,-,14,TRBD1,TRBV5-1,TGCGCCAGCAGCCTCGGACAGGTGGATTCACCCCTCCACTTT,CASSLGQVDSPLHF
TRBJ1-5,-,16,-,TRBV6-1,TGTGCCAGCAGTGTTGGGGGGGCTCAGCGCAGTCAGCCCCAGCATTTT,CASSVGGAQRSQPQHF
TRBJ2-7,-,12,TRBD1,TRBV7-9,TGTGCCAGCAGCTCACCAGGGGGAGAGCAGTACTTC,CASSSPGGEQYF
TRBJ2-7,-,13,TRBD2,TRBV6-2/TRBV6-3,TGTGCCAGCGGACTTGGACTAGCGGGAGCACAATACTTC,CASGLGLAGAQYF
TRBJ2-3,-,15,-,TRBV9,TGTGCCAGCAGCGTAGTGGGGAGGACCACAGATACGCAGTATTTT,CASSVVGRTTDTQYF
TRBJ2-1,few,14,TRBD2,TRBV27,TGTGCCAGCAGTTTACCCCGACTAGCTGGAATCCCGTTCTTC,CASSLPRLAGIPFF
TRBJ1-1,-,14,-,TRBV6-5,TGTGCCAGCAGTTACCGGGTTGGCTTGACTGAAGCTTTCTTT,CASSYRVGLTEAFF
TRBJ2-3,few,14,TRBD2,TRBV20-1,TGCAGTGCTGAGCTAGCGGCTAGCACAGATACGCAGTATTTT,CSAELAASTDTQYF
TRBJ2-1,-,15,TRBD2,TRBV6-1,TGTGCCAGCAGGACGGGGACTAGCGGGACCAATGAGCAGTTCTTC,CASRTGTSGTNEQFF
TRBJ2-7,-,15,-,TRBV28,TGTGCCAGCAGTACCCGGTTACTGAGGTCCCACGAGCAGTACTTC,CASSTRLLRSHEQYF
TRBJ1-1,few,12,-,TRBV10-3,TGTGCCATCCGTGGCGAGGGCAATGAAGCTTTCTTT,CAIRGEGNEAFF
TRBJ1-6,medium-sized,18,-,TRBV15,TGTGCCACCAGCAGTGATAAGCCAGGGCCTCCGTATAATTCACCCCTCCACTTT,CATSSDKPGPPYNSPLHF
TRBJ1-1,few,11,-,TRBV28,TGTGCCAGCAGTTTAGGCGGTGAAGCTTTCTTT,CASSLGGEAFF
TRBJ2-3,-,14,-,TRBV6-1,TGTGCCAGCAGTGAATGGGGACCTGCCGGTACGCAGTATTTT,CASSEWGPAGTQYF
TRBJ2-5,few,13,TRBD2,TRBV10-3,TGTGCCATCAGGACTAGCGGACAAGAGACCCAGTACTTC,CAIRTSGQETQYF
TRBJ2-2,-,15,-,TRBV27,TGTGCCAGCAGTTTAAGGGGGAGTGGTCCCGGGGAGCTGTTTTTT,CASSLRGSGPGELFF